This T cell receptor beta chain was retrieved from a study of post-analysis software for immune sequencing data. Overall study results and limits: There were five TRBV segments more frequent in patients than controls, and TRBV5-6, TRBV5-1 and TRBV20-1 were among them. The authors found that F measure strongly co-clustered same-batch samples. Comparison with controls showed significantly lower normalized Chao1 diversity in multiple sclerosis patients.

Included in the TCR beta cDNA libraries were unique molecular identifiers. Input populations of roughly 0.95 to 10 million T cells gave rise to approximately 500,000 cDNA molecules. TCRdb used MiXCR to reprocess the PCR reads, holding one entry per CDR3 protein. The table has 150,000 to 200,000 distinct CDR3 sequences, approximately 31% seen once. This clonotype was counted a few times. Its antigen is undetermined. The CDR3 totals 16 residues. Germline-derived CDR1 and CDR2 are GTSNPN and SVGIG (reference sequence). The V gene lost 4 bases and the J gene lost 0 bases, with 13 bases spanning the gap. This TCR came from a girl aged 10-17 years with multiple sclerosis. The chain has TRBV30 and TRBJ1-6, with a weak D call TRBD1 (6 bases). Sequencing was carried out using blood. In nucleotides, the CDR3 is TGTGCCTGGAAACCCCAGGGGAGCTCCTATAATTCACCCCTCCACTTT. Amino acid sequence: CAWKPQGSSYNSPLHF.